The 14 T cell receptor beta chains below were found in one sample sequenced in a study of T cells in tuberculosis. TCRdb keeps only in-frame clones here, not all; method: immunoSEQ multiplex PCR. Of more than 45,000 clones detected, approximately 91% appear once; the ten largest clones hold 21%. After thawing and overnight rest, PBMC were stained with GMM-loaded CD1B tetramer, viability dye and anti-CD3 for sorting. The lipid loaded on the CD1B tetramers was C32 glucose monomycolate from Rhodococcus equi. Sequencing was done on a sample of CD1b-GMM tetramer-negative cells sorted from PBMCs. These receptors came from an adult woman with latent tuberculosis.

This clone appeared a single time. The chain combines TRBV6-5 with TRBJ1-3; TRBD1 matches 7 bases. The length of the CDR3 is 15 residues. CDR1 is MNHEY, CDR2 SVGAGI, per germline. J lost 2 bases, V lost 2 bases, and 3 bases had no gene match. The CDR3 nucleotides are TGTGCCAGCAGTTACGTGACAGGGCCTGGAAACACCATATATTTT. Translation: CASSYVTGPGNTIYF.

This sequence joins TRBV7-3 and TRBJ2-5, with 8 bases fitting TRBD2. The V gene's germline CDR1 is SGHTA and CDR2 FQGTGA. J lost 1 base, V lost 5 bases, and 9 bases had no gene match. This CDR3 has 16 amino acids. CDR3 coding DNA: TGTGCCAGCAGCCCTCGGGGGGGCTTAGGCCAAGAGACCCAGTACTTC. Amino acids: CASSPRGGLGQETQYF.

J is TRBJ2-5 and V is TRBV2; 8 nucleotides match TRBD2. Germline V gives CDR1 SNHLY, CDR2 FYNNEI. V lost 3 bases, J lost 2 bases, and 5 bases stayed unmatched. The CDR3 consists of 15 residues. DNA for the CDR3: TGTGCCAGCAGTGAGGCTAGCGGGCTTCAAGAGACCCAGTACTTC. Protein: CASSEASGLQETQYF.

The J gene is TRBJ2-1, the V gene TRBV7-2; D is ambiguous. The CDR3 is 13 residues long. Germline assignment: CDR1 SGHTA and CDR2 FQGNSA. Trimming removed 5 bases from V and 6 bases from J, with 11 bases in between. The CDR3 DNA sequence: TGTGCCAGCAGCGCCGGAGTCTTCAATGAGCAGTTCTTC. Translation gives CASSAGVFNEQFF.

This chain connects TRBV7-2 to TRBJ2-7, with 12 bases fitting TRBD2. CDR1 is SGHTA and CDR2 is FQGNSA in the germline V gene. The CDR3 is 15 amino acids. With V trimmed by 5 bases and J by 2 bases, 4 bases remained unmatched. CDR3 nucleotide sequence: TGTGCCAGCAGCCCGACTAGCGGGAGCGCCTACGAGCAGTACTTC. It translates to CASSPTSGSAYEQYF.

The rearrangement uses TRBV9 and TRBJ2-1, with D maybe TRBD2 (5 bases). The ends were cut back, 0 bases at V and 8 bases at J, with 15 bases in the middle. The CDR3 consists of 15 residues. Germline-derived CDR1 and CDR2 are SGDLS and YYNGEE. The CDR3 coding sequence is TGTGCCAGCAGCGTAGAGGGAGCGGTAAGCGATGAGCAGTTCTTC. As protein: CASSVEGAVSDEQFF.

This rearrangement joins TRBV2 to TRBJ1-5, with 10 bases fitting TRBD1. The ends lost 6 bases at V and 2 bases at J; junction bases unmatched: 1. The CDR3 runs to 14 residues. The germline V gene has CDR1 SNHLY and CDR2 FYNNEI. The CDR3 nucleotides read TGTGCCAGCAGAGGACAGGGGGGCAATCAGCCCCAGCATTTT. Translation gives CASRGQGGNQPQHF.

The CDR3 protein is CASSLGQHYEQYF. CDR3 DNA sequence: TGTGCCAGCAGCCTGGGACAGCACTACGAGCAGTACTTC. The rearrangement joins TRBV7-9 to TRBJ2-7; TRBD1 aligns across 7 bases. Trimming cost V 5 bases and J 3 bases; bases outside gene matches: 4. CDR1 and CDR2 from the germline V gene are SEHNR and FQNEAQ (reference sequence). The CDR3 is 13 amino acids.

This chain joins TRBV19 and TRBJ1-1; D remains ambiguous. V was shortened by 4 bases and J by 0 bases, with 6 bases between the two germline ends. The germline V gene encodes CDR1 LNHDA and CDR2 SQIVND (reference sequence). This CDR3 has 13 residues. CDR3 DNA: TGTGCCAGTAGTACGTCGGTGAACACTGAAGCTTTCTTT. This gives the protein CASSTSVNTEAFF.

The chain couples TRBV4-1 to TRBJ2-1, with D possibly TRBD2 on 5 matching bases. This CDR3 region has 18 residues. Germline-derived CDR1 and CDR2 are MGHRA and YSYEKL. Between the trimmed V and J ends, which lost 1 base and 1 base, there was a span of 17 bases. CDR3 in amino acids: CASSQANLVGMSYNEQFF. The CDR3 DNA reads as TGCGCCAGCAGCCAAGCCAACCTTGTCGGGATGTCCTACAATGAGCAGTTCTTC.

The chain carries TRBV6-4 and TRBJ2-3; 7 bases fit TRBD1. V lost 0 bases, J lost 4 bases, and 7 bases stayed unmatched. The germline V gene has CDR1 MRHNA and CDR2 SNTAGT. The CDR3 is 16 amino acids. In DNA form, the CDR3 reads TGTGCCAGCAGTGACTCAGGATCTACAGGGGCAGATACGCAGTATTTT. Residues: CASSDSGSTGADTQYF.

DNA for the CDR3: TGTGCCAGCAGCTCTTTGGGAGTACGGAGGGCAAACACTGAAGCTTTCTTT. This encodes CASSSLGVRRANTEAFF. The V gene is TRBV7-3, the J gene TRBJ1-1; unclear D gene. Germline assignment: CDR1 SGHTA and CDR2 FQGTGA. The CDR3 has 17 residues. V was shortened by 4 bases and J by 2 bases, with 20 bases between the two germline ends. The whole variable domain, filled in from reference TRBV7-3 and TRBJ1-1, reads GAGVSQTPSNKVTEKGKYVELRCDPISGHTALYWYRQSLGQGPEFLIYFQGTGAADDSGLPNDRFFAVRPEGSVSTLKIQRTERGDSAVYLCASSSLGVRRANTEAFFGQGTRLTVV.

V gene TRBV30 combines with J gene TRBJ1-2, with 9 bases fitting TRBD1. The CDR3 is made up of 14 amino acids. The V segment lost 3 bases and the J segment 4 bases; nucleotides outside the gene matches: 6. Germline CDR1 and CDR2: GTSNPN and SVGIG (reference sequence). The CDR3 region is CAWRHSGQGYGYTF. CDR3 DNA sequence: TGTGCCTGGAGGCATTCGGGACAGGGCTATGGCTACACCTTC. The whole variable domain, filled in from reference TRBV30 and TRBJ1-2, reads SQTIHQWPATLVQPVGSPLSLECTVEGTSNPNLYWYRQAAGRGLQLLFYSVGIGQISSEVPQNLSASRPQDRQFILSSKKLLLSDSGFYLCAWRHSGQGYGYTFGSGTRLTVV.

V is TRBV30 and J is TRBJ1-4, with a tentative D call TRBD1 (5 bases). The germline V gene has CDR1 GTSNPN and CDR2 SVGIG (reference sequence). The germline V and J ends were trimmed by 1 base and 0 bases, with 18 bases remaining between them. This CDR3 has 18 amino acids. The CDR3 is CAWSGGTIIIPTNEKLFF. The CDR3 nucleotides are TGTGCCTGGAGTGGCGGGACCATTATTATTCCAACTAATGAAAAACTGTTTTTT.